The entry below gives a single T cell receptor (beta chain) sequence along with its context. Its target is not known. CDR3 length: 15 residues. Germline V CDR1 and CDR2: SGHAT, FQNNGV. J was trimmed by 4 bases and V by 5 bases; bases with no gene match: 6. Profiling relied on immunoSEQ multiplex PCR, and the TCRdb table lists in-frame clones only, not all of them. The sample yields about 34,000 clones, roughly four fifths seen once. This sample was included in a study of OX40 agonist ivuxolimab in advanced cancers. Study-wide findings and caveats: The authors also found low normalized T-cell clonal expansion in some nonresponders.

This specimen consisted of CD4+ or CD8+ T cells sorted from blood, obtained in a trial of the OX40 agonist ivuxolimab. The rearrangement links TRBV11-2 to TRBJ2-2; 8 bases align to TRBD1. This receptor was taken from an adult with an advanced solid tumor such as melanoma, head and neck, liver or kidney cancer. CDR3 DNA sequence: TGTGCCAGCAGCCGGACAGGGTCGAGCACCGGGGAGCTGTTTTTT. Translation: CASSRTGSSTGELFF.